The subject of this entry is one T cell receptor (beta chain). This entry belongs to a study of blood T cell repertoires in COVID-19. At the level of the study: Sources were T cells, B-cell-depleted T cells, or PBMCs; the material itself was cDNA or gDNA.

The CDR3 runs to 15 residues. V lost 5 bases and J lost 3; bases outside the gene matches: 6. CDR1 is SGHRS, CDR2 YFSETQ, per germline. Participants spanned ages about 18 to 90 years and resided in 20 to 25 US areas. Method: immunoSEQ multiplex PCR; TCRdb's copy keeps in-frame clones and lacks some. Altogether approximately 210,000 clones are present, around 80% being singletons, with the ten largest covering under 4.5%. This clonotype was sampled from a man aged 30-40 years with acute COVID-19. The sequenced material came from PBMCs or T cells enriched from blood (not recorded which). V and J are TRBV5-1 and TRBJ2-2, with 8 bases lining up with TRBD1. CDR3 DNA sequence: TGCGCCAGCAGTCTGACAGGGGCCGACACCGGGGAGCTGTTTTTT. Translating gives CASSLTGADTGELFF.